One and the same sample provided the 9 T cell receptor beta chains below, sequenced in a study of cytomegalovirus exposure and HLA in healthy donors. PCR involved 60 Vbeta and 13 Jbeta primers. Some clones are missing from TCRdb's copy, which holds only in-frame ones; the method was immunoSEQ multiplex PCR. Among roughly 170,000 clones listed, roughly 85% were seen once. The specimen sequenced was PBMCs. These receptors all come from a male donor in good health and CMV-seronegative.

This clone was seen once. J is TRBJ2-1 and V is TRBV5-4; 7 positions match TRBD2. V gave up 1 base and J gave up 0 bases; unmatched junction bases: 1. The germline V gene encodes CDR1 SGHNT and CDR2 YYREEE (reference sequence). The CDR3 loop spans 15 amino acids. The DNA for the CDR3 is TGTGCCAGCAGCTTGCTAGCGGTCTCCTACAATGAGCAGTTCTTC. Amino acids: CASSLLAVSYNEQFF.

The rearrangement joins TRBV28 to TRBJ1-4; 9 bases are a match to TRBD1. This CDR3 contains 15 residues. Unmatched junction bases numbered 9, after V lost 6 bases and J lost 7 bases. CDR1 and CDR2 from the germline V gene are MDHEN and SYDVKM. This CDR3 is CASSSPGQGIEKLFF. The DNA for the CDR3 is TGTGCCAGCAGCTCTCCGGGACAGGGAATTGAAAAACTGTTTTTT.

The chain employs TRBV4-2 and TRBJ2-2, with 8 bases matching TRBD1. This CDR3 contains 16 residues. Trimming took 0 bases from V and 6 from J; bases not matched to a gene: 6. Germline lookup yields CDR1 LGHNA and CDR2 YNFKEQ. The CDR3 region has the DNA TGTGCCAGCAGCCAAGAGACAGGGGCGATTTCCGGGGAGCTGTTTTTT. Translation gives CASSQETGAISGELFF.

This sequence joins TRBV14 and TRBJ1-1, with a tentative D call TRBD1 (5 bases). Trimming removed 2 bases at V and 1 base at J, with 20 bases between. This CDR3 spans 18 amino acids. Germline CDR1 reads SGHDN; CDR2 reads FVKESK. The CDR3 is CASSQYPWEGRRNTEAFF. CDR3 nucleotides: TGTGCCAGCAGCCAATATCCCTGGGAGGGACGACGGAACACTGAAGCTTTCTTT.

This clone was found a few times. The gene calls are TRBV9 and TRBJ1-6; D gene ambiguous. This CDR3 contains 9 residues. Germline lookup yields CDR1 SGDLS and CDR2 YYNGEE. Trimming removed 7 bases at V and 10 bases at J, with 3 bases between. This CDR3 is CASGSPLHF. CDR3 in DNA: TGTGCCAGCGGCTCACCCCTCCACTTT. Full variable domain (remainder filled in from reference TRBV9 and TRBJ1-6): DSGVTQTPKHLITATGQRVTLRCSPRSGDLSVYWYQQSLDQGLQFLIQYYNGEERAKGNILERFSAQQFPDLHSELNLSSLELGDSALYFCASGSPLHFGNGTRLTVT.

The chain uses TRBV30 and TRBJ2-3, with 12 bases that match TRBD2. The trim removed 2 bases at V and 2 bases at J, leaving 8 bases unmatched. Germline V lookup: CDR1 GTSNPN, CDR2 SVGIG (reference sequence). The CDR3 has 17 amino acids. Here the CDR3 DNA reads TGTGCCTGGAGTCAAACTTGGACTAGCGGGGACACAGATACGCAGTATTTT. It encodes CAWSQTWTSGDTDTQYF.

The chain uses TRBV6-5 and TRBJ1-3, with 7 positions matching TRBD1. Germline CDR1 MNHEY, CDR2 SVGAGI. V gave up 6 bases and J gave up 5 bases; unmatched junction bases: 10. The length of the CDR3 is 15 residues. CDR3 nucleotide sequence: TGTGCCAGCAGATTGGGGACAGAGACTAGAAACACCATATATTTT. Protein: CASRLGTETRNTIYF.

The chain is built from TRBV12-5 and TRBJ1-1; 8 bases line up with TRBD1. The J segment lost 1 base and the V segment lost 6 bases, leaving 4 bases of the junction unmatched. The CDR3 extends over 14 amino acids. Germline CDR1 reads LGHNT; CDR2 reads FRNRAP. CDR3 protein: CASGAGQGNTEAFF. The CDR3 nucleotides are TGTGCTAGTGGAGCAGGACAGGGGAACACTGAAGCTTTCTTT.

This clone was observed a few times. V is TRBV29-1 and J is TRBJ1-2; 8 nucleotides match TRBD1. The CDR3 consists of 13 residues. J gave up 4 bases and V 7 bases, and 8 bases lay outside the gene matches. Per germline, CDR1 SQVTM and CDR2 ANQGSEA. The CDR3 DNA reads TGCAGCGGATCTCAGGGGGCTGGCTATGGCTACACCTTC. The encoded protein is CSGSQGAGYGYTF.